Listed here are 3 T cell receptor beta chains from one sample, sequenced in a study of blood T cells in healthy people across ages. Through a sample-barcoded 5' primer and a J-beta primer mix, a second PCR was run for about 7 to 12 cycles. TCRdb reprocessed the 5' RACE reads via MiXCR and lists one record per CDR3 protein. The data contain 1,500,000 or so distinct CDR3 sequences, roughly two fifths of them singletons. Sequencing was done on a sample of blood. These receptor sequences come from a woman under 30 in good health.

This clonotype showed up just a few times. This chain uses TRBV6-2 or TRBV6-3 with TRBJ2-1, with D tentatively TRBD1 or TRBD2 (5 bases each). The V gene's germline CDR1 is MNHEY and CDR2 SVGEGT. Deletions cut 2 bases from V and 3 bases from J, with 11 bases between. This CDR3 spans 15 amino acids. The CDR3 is CASSYGDGIYNEQFF. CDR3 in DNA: TGTGCCAGCAGTTACGGGGACGGCATCTACAATGAGCAGTTCTTC.

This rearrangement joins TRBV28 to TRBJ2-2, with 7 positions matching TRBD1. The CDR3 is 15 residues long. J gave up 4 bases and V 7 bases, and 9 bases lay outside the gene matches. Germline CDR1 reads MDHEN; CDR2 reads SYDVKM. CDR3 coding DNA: TGTGCCAGCATTCACAGGGGTTTCGTCACCGGGGAGCTGTTTTTT. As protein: CASIHRGFVTGELFF. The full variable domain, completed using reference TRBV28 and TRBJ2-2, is DVKVTQSSRYLVKRTGEKVFLECVQDMDHENMFWYRQDPGLGLRLIYFSYDVKMKEKGDIPEGYSVSREKKERFSLILESASTNQTSMYLCASIHRGFVTGELFFGEGSRLTVL.

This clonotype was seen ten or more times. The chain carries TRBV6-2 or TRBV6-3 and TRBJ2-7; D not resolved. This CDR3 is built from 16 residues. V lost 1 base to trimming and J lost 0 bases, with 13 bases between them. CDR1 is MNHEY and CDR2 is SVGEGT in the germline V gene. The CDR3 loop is CASSYWCRIISYEQYF. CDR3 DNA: TGTGCCAGCAGTTACTGGTGTCGGATAATCTCCTACGAGCAGTACTTC.